This T cell receptor (beta chain) was recovered during a study of cytomegalovirus exposure and HLA in healthy donors. Study findings and constraints: The investigators catalogued some 160 TCR beta chains as cytomegalovirus-associated.

Germline assignment: CDR1 SGHRS and CDR2 YFSETQ. The CDR3 sequence is 13 residues long. V lost 0 bases and J lost 6, with 7 bases in between. Concerning this clone itself: Its antigen is as yet unknown.

With 60 Vbeta and 13 Jbeta primers, the PCR was carried out. Authors' analysis steps: In a later analysis, roughly 10 million of 65 million to 80 million unique beta chains occurred in at least two donors. The assay was immunoSEQ multiplex PCR, and TCRdb's table has in-frame clones only and misses some. The V and J calls and clone size were taken over from that table, and D and trimming were inferred from the DNA. The sample includes roughly 140,000 clones, around 74% of them seen just once. The sequence derives from a man aged 18 to 30 in good health and CMV-seronegative. Sequenced material: PBMCs. V usage is TRBV5-1 and J usage is TRBJ2-1, with unresolved D. The CDR3 here is CASSLGHSNEQFF. The CDR3 bases are TGCGCCAGCAGCTTGGGTCATAGCAATGAGCAGTTCTTC.